This T cell receptor beta chain was sequenced for a study of vaccination effects on CD4 cells after COVID-19. Measured with immunoSEQ multiplex PCR; TCRdb has only the in-frame clones, and not every one. The table includes approximately 12,000 clones, about three quarters detected once. Pools of viral peptides were used by the ViraFEST assay to expand antigen-specific CD4+ T cells ahead of sequencing. Cultured cells yielded isolated CD4+ T cells after approximately nine days. The vaccine given was either BNT162b2 or mRNA-1273, in two doses. About this clone: As yet, its antigen is unknown.

Germline-derived CDR1 and CDR2 are SEHNR and FQNEAQ (reference sequence). The V gene end was trimmed by 5 bases and the J gene end by 4 bases; junction bases not matched to a gene: 12. The CDR3 length is 17 residues. J is TRBJ2-1 and V is TRBV7-9, with 9 bases fitting TRBD2. The sample was CD4+ T cells from PBMCs cultured with SARS-CoV-2 spike peptides, taken after COVID-19 vaccination. The sequence was obtained from a human donor who received a COVID-19 vaccine. The CDR3 bases are TGTGCCAGCAGCAAAACTTTCCGGACTAGCGTTTACAATGAGCAGTTCTTC. Its translation is CASSKTFRTSVYNEQFF.